These 6 T cell receptor beta chains came from one sample sequenced in a study of blood T cell repertoires in COVID-19. The table came from immunoSEQ multiplex PCR; TCRdb's copy has only in-frame clones and leaves some out. The table shows 300,000 or so clones, with roughly 85% occurring only once. Sequencing used PBMCs or T cells enriched from blood (not recorded which). The receptors were sampled from a woman in her thirties who had recovered from COVID-19.

The rearrangement uses TRBV29-1 and TRBJ1-2, with D tentatively TRBD1 (6 bases). Trimming took 0 bases from V and 8 from J, leaving 13 bases between them. Germline V gene sequence: CDR1 SQVTM, CDR2 ANQGSEA. The CDR3 has 13 amino acids. CDR3 region: CSVEERGAWGYTF. As DNA, the CDR3 is TGCAGCGTTGAAGAACGGGGGGCGTGGGGCTACACCTTC.

V gene TRBV27 combines with J gene TRBJ1-1; perhaps TRBD1 as D (6 bases). The CDR3 extends over 14 amino acids. V dropped 2 bases and J dropped 3 bases, with 10 bases sitting between them. Germline assignment: CDR1 MNHEY and CDR2 SMNVEV (reference sequence). CDR3 coding DNA: TGTGCCAGCAGTTTAGACAGGACAGACACTGAAGCTTTCTTT. Translated, it gives CASSLDRTDTEAFF.

This clone was seen just once. The chain joins TRBV6-5 to TRBJ1-4, with D possibly matching TRBD1 (6 bases). The germline gives CDR1 MNHEY, CDR2 SVGAGI. This CDR3 is 14 amino acids long. The V and J ends lost 2 bases and 5 bases respectively, with 9 bases between them. The CDR3 DNA is TGTGCCAGCAGTTACCGAGGGGGAAATGAAAAACTGTTTTTT. It yields the protein CASSYRGGNEKLFF.

This chain uses TRBV29-1 with TRBJ1-2; 8 positions agree with TRBD1. The junction had 11 bases not matched to a gene; V was cut back by 7 bases and J by 4 bases. Germline CDR1 reads SQVTM; CDR2 reads ANQGSEA. The CDR3 covers 14 residues. CDR3 DNA sequence: TGCAGCGCTACCCCCCCGACAGGGGCCTATGGCTACACCTTC. This translates into CSATPPTGAYGYTF.

The rearrangement joins TRBV18 to TRBJ1-5; D is uncertain. Looked up from germline, CDR1 is KGHSH and CDR2 is LQKENI. The V end was cut by 8 bases, the J end by 3 bases, with 17 bases between. The CDR3 loop spans 15 amino acids. CDR3 nucleotide sequence: TGTGCCAGCCAACAGTCATCTGTTAACAATCAGCCCCAGCATTTT. Its protein product is CASQQSSVNNQPQHF.

The chain joins TRBV6-5 to TRBJ2-1; 7 bases fit TRBD2. The trim removed 6 bases at V and 7 bases at J, leaving 9 bases unmatched. The CDR3 is 14 amino acids. Germline CDR1 is MNHEY and CDR2 is SVGAGI. The CDR3: CASRKPGLKNEQFF. For the CDR3, the DNA is TGTGCCAGCAGGAAGCCGGGACTAAAGAATGAGCAGTTCTTC.